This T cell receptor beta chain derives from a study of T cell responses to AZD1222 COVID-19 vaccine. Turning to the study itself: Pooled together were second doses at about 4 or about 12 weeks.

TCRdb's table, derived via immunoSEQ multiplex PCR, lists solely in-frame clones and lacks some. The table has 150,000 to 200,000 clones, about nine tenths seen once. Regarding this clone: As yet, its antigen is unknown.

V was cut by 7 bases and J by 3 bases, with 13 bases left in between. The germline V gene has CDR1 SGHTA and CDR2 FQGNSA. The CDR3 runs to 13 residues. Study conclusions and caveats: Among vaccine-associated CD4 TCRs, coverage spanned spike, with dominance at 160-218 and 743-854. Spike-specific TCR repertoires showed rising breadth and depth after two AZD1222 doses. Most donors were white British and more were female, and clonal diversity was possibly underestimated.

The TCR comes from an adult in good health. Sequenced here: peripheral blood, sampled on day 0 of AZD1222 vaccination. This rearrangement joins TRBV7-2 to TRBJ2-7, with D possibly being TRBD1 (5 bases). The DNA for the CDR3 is TGTGCCAGCAACTACAGGTCCCTCTACGAGCAGTACTTC. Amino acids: CASNYRSLYEQYF.